This T cell receptor (beta chain) was recorded in a study of tissue T cells after allogeneic stem cell transplantation. Clones were sequenced by immunoSEQ multiplex PCR, and TCRdb holds only the in-frame ones, with some missing. The data show about 6,800 clones, around a third seen once. The CDR3 sequence is 13 residues long. Trimming at V came to 6 bases and at J to 3 bases, leaving 0 bases not matched to a gene. The germline V gene has CDR1 KGHPV and CDR2 FQNQEV (reference sequence). In its sample, this clone ranks as medium-sized. Gene names denote mouse genes. Sequencing ends 1 residue short of the CDR3 end; the germline J gene provides the rest. Time point here: mouse harvest day 14 after allogeneic transplant. Mouse grafts combined 10^7 T-cell-depleted bone marrow cells with 10^6 splenic CD5+ T cells.

The genes are TRBV26 and TRBJ2-2; 8 bases line up with TRBD1. Sequencing was carried out using skin. The clonotype comes from a female BALB/c mouse given C57BL/6 T cells with graft-versus-host disease after an allogeneic hematopoietic cell transplant. The CDR3 region is CASRQGDTGQLYF. The part of the CDR3 DNA that was read is TGTGCCAGCAGACAGGGGGACACCGGGCAGCTCTAC.